This T cell receptor (beta chain) came from a study of CD8 T cells in Susac syndrome. The multiple sclerosis controls comprised treatment-naive patients whose relapsing-remitting disease was stable or active. It was negative isolation that provided the CD8+ and CD4+ T cells, whereas TEMRA cells were enriched by FACS. The J segment lost 2 bases and the V segment lost 0 bases, leaving 4 bases of the junction unmatched. The CDR3 covers 15 residues. The germline V gene encodes CDR1 MGHRA and CDR2 YSYEKL. RNA in amounts of roughly 0.5 to 1 ug was reverse transcribed with random hexamers. TCRdb reanalysed the immunoSEQ multiplex PCR reads using MiXCR and keeps one entry per CDR3 protein. The table has hundreds of thousands of distinct CDR3 sequences, roughly 85% seen once; the top ten hold more than 0.09%.

The TCR sequence derives from a human donor with multiple sclerosis. The chain joins TRBV4-1 to TRBJ2-7; 7 bases match TRBD1. The sample consisted of CD8+ T cells from PBMCs. CDR3 protein: CASSQEAQGAYEQYF. CDR3 bases: TGCGCCAGCAGCCAAGAGGCCCAGGGGGCCTACGAGCAGTACTTC.